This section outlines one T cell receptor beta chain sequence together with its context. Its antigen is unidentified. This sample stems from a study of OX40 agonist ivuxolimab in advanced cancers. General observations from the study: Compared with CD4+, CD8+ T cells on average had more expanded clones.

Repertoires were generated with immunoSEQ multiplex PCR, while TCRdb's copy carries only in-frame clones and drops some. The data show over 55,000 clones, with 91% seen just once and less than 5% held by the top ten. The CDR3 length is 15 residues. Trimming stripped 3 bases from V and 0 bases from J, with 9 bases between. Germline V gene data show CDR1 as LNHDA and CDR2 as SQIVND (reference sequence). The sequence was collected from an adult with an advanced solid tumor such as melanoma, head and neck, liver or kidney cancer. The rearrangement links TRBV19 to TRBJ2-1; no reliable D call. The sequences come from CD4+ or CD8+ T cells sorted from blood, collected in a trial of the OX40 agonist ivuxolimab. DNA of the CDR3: TGTGCCAGTAGTATTCGGCCCAGCTCCTACAATGAGCAGTTCTTC. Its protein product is CASSIRPSSYNEQFF.